The subject of this entry is one T cell receptor (beta chain). Study processing details: Counts of nucleated cells, estimated from reference gene primer amplification, were obtained. Assay: immunoSEQ multiplex PCR; the TCRdb copy retains only in-frame clones and omits some. The D gene and trimming were derived from the DNA, and the V and J assignments and clone size from that table. The repertoire holds 28,000 or so clones, with 85% to 90% as singletons. The sample comes from a study of blood T cell repertoires in COVID-19. At the level of the study: COVID-19 samples collected from the United States, Italy and Spain covered acute and convalescent phases. PBMCs, B-cell-depleted T cells, or T cells were the source of the cDNA or gDNA that made up the material.

The CDR3 sequence is 15 residues long. V lost 1 base to trimming and J lost 8 bases, with 17 bases between them. The germline gives CDR1 MGHRA, CDR2 YSYEKL. The sequenced sample consisted of peripheral blood. The J gene is TRBJ1-2, the V gene TRBV4-1; D is perhaps TRBD1 (6 bases). The sequence derives from a human donor in a cohort sampled during active COVID-19. CDR3 residues: CASSQVGQGLGGYTF. The CDR3 DNA follows: TGCGCCAGCAGCCAAGTAGGGCAGGGGCTAGGCGGCTACACCTTC.